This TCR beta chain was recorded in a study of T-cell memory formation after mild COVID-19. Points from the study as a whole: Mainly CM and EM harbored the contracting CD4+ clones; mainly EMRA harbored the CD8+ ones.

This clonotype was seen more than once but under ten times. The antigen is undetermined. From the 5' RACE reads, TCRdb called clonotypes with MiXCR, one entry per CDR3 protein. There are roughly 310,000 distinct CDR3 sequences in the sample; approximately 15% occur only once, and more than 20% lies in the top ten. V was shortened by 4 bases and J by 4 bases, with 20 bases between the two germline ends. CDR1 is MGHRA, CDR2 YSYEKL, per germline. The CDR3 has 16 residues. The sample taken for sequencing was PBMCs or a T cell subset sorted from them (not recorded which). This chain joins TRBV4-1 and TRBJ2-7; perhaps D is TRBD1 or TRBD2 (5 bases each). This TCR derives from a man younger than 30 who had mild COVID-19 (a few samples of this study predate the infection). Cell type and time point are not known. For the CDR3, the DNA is TGCGCCAGCAGCCTCCAGCAGGTGGGACCTTGGTACGAGCAGTACTTC. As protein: CASSLQQVGPWYEQYF.